Following are 14 T cell receptor beta chains from one sample sequenced in a study of shared clonotypes between healthy human individuals. Data came from immunoSEQ multiplex PCR; TCRdb stores just in-frame clones and leaves some out. Here the sample spans about 2.1 million clones, around 93% being singletons. As defined, naive CD8 cells were CD45RO-negative and positively selected for CCR7, with terminally differentiated effector memory CD45RA+ cells excluded. Sequencing was performed on naive CD8+ T cells from PBMCs. The receptor set was obtained from a man aged 18 to 30 in good health. Some clones in this sample may be carry-over from other donors' samples.

Note on this clone: Other DNA sequences within the sample encode an identical CDR3. This chain joins TRBV27 and TRBJ2-7, with D uncertain. CDR1 and CDR2 from the germline V gene are MNHEY and SMNVEV (reference sequence). The CDR3 spans 13 residues. V was shortened by 2 bases and J by 1 base, with 6 bases between the two germline ends. Written as DNA, the CDR3 is TGTGCCAGCAGTTTAACGGCTTCCTACGAGCAGTACTTC. Its protein product is CASSLTASYEQYF.

The V call is TRBV27, the J call TRBJ1-5; D ambiguous. V lost 3 bases and J lost 5, with 14 bases in between. The CDR3 totals 15 residues. The V gene's germline CDR1 is MNHEY and CDR2 SMNVEV (reference sequence). CDR3 residues: CASSFFPRRDQPQHF. CDR3 DNA: TGTGCCAGCAGTTTCTTCCCCCGACGTGATCAGCCCCAGCATTTT.

This clone was detected only once. The genes are TRBV4-1 and TRBJ2-7; a weak D match, TRBD2 (5 bases). V dropped 4 bases and J dropped 9 bases, with 25 bases sitting between them. Germline V CDR1 and CDR2: MGHRA, YSYEKL. The CDR3 sequence is 16 residues long. The CDR3 sequence is CASSPKTQLNSRGQYF. The DNA for the CDR3 is TGCGCCAGCAGCCCCAAAACCCAACTCAACTCTCGGGGGCAGTACTTC.

This chain connects TRBV19 to TRBJ2-7; no reliable D call. The ends were cut back, 1 base at V and 0 bases at J, with 10 bases in the middle. Germline V gene sequence: CDR1 LNHDA, CDR2 SQIVND (reference sequence). There are 15 residues in the CDR3. The CDR3 region has the DNA TGTGCCAGTAGTATAGCGGGCTGGGGCTCCTACGAGCAGTACTTC. Translating gives CASSIAGWGSYEQYF.

The rearrangement joins TRBV6-5 to TRBJ2-2; D is unresolved. The CDR3 has 13 residues. Germline values: CDR1 MNHEY, CDR2 SVGAGI. V was clipped by 6 bases and J by 2 bases, with 7 bases between them. This CDR3 is CASRERNTGELFF. DNA for the CDR3: TGTGCCAGCAGGGAACGTAACACCGGGGAGCTGTTTTTT.

The chain combines TRBV5-1 with TRBJ1-3; TRBD1 matches 9 bases. Trimming at V came to 3 bases and at J to 2 bases, leaving 0 bases not matched to a gene. The CDR3 length is 14 residues. CDR1 SGHRS and CDR2 YFSETQ come from the germline V gene. CDR3 amino acids: CASSWTGAGNTIYF. The CDR3, as DNA: TGCGCCAGCAGCTGGACAGGGGCTGGAAACACCATATATTTT.

The V call is TRBV7-6, the J call TRBJ1-2, with a tentative D call TRBD1 (6 bases). The CDR3 has 15 residues. Germline V gene data show CDR1 as SGHVS and CDR2 as FNYEAQ. V shed 5 bases and J shed 4 bases, with 17 bases lying between them. CDR3 sequence: CASSPLRGAGYGYTF. Here the CDR3 DNA reads TGTGCCAGCAGCCCGCTACGGGGGGCTGGCTATGGCTACACCTTC.

With respect to this clone: This same CDR3 is encoded by further DNA sequences in the sample. The chain employs TRBV9 and TRBJ2-1, with 8 nucleotides matching TRBD2. Germline V CDR1 and CDR2: SGDLS, YYNGEE. The junction had 1 base not matched to a gene; V was cut back by 1 base and J by 7 bases. This CDR3 has 13 amino acids. For the CDR3, the DNA is TGTGCCAGCAGCGTAAGCGGGAGTAATGAGCAGTTCTTC. Its protein is CASSVSGSNEQFF.

This clone was observed a single time. At the DNA level, this CDR3 is encoded by other sequences in the same sample as well. The V and J genes are TRBV5-6 and TRBJ2-3, with D uncertain. V was shortened by 2 bases and J by 0 bases, with 7 bases between the two germline ends. This CDR3 is built from 14 residues. The germline V gene encodes CDR1 SGHDT and CDR2 YYEEEE. CDR3 nucleotide sequence: TGTGCCAGCAGCTTAGCAGGAAGCACAGATACGCAGTATTTT. This gives the protein CASSLAGSTDTQYF. Complete variable domain (other parts from reference TRBV5-6 and TRBJ2-3): DAGVTQSPTHLIKTRGQQVTLRCSPKSGHDTVSWYQQALGQGPQFIFQYYEEEERQRGNFPDRFSGHQFPNYSSELNVNALLLGDSALYLCASSLAGSTDTQYFGPGTRLTVL.

The V and J genes are TRBV27 and TRBJ2-2, with TRBD2 as a possible D gene (6 bases). Germline-derived CDR1 and CDR2 are MNHEY and SMNVEV (reference sequence). CDR3 length: 15 residues. The V end was cut by 2 bases, the J end by 5 bases, with 12 bases between. The CDR3 DNA sequence: TGTGCCAGCAGTTTACAGTTAGGAGGGACCGGGGAGCTGTTTTTT. Its translation is CASSLQLGGTGELFF.

Comment on this clone: This CDR3 is also generated by other DNA sequences in the sample. The chain uses TRBV14 and TRBJ2-7; D uncertain. Germline CDR1 reads SGHDN; CDR2 reads FVKESK. The CDR3 contains 12 residues. Trimming cost V 6 bases and J 3 bases, with 9 bases left between them. This CDR3 is CASSPTFYEQYF. In DNA form, the CDR3 reads TGTGCCAGCAGTCCAACATTCTACGAGCAGTACTTC.

J is TRBJ1-2 and V is TRBV12-2. TRBV12-2 is a documented pseudogene. CDR3 length: 16 amino acids. CDR3 in DNA: TGTGCAAGTCGCTTAGAACGGGGGCGGAGTAACTATGGCTACACCTTC. This gives the protein CASRLERGRSNYGYTF.

The V call is TRBV29-1, the J call TRBJ2-1, with 11 bases aligning to TRBD2. CDR1 and CDR2 from the germline V gene are SQVTM and ANQGSEA. This CDR3 spans 14 amino acids. V was pared by 6 bases and J by 1 base, with 2 bases of the junction left unmatched. The CDR3 loop reads CSVTSGTSYNEQFF. CDR3 DNA: TGCAGCGTGACTAGCGGGACATCCTACAATGAGCAGTTCTTC.

V gene TRBV11-2 combines with J gene TRBJ1-1; the match to TRBD1 covers 7 bases. Germline lookup yields CDR1 SGHAT and CDR2 FQNNGV. Trimming cost V 4 bases and J 5 bases; bases outside gene matches: 13. The CDR3 extends over 16 amino acids. The CDR3 nucleotides read TGTGCCAGCAGCTCAAAAGGGAGGGGGCGTGATACTGAAGCTTTCTTT. Its protein is CASSSKGRGRDTEAFF.